This is a list of T cell receptor beta chains from one sample in a study of blood T cell repertoires in COVID-19. Only in-frame clones appear in the TCRdb table, and some are missing; sequencing was by immunoSEQ multiplex PCR. Among 250,000 to 350,000 clones, around 90% were seen once, and the ten largest hold under 3%. Sequencing was carried out using peripheral blood. These receptors originate from a woman in her twenties or thirties with COVID-19, enrolled during active disease. The CDR3 runs from the conserved cysteine through the conserved F or W. Each record gives: D gene, V gene, clone size, J gene, CDR3 DNA, CDR3 protein. The D gene is left open where the match is weak. For some rows the clone size is stated as once, few or many, or as a class when expanded; others skip it.

TRBD1,TRBV12-5,NA,TRBJ1-5,TGTGCTAGTGGTTTGTCAGGGGGATTTCAGCCCCAGCATTTT,CASGLSGGFQPQHF
TRBD1,TRBV7-9,NA,TRBJ2-7,TGTGCCAGCAGCCGGACAGGAGGATCCTACGAGCAGTACTTC,CASSRTGGSYEQYF
NA,TRBV9,NA,TRBJ1-1,TGTGCCAGCAGCCCCAGGGGTCCGGAGGCCGCTTTCTTT,CASSPRGPEAAFF
NA,TRBV7-3,NA,TRBJ1-6,TGTGCCAGCAGCCTGAACTCGGGAGTTAATTCACCCCTCCACTTT,CASSLNSGVNSPLHF
NA,TRBV28,NA,TRBJ1-2,TGTGCCAGCAGTTTAAAGGTGGGGGCAGGAGGCTACACCTTC,CASSLKVGAGGYTF
TRBD1,TRBV6-2/TRBV6-3,once,TRBJ2-7,TGTGCCAGCAGTTCCGTCGACAGGGGGCTTGTCCGGACGCCCTTC,CASSSVDRGLVRTPF
NA,TRBV28,once,TRBJ1-6,TGTGCCAGCAGGAACCGCGGTTCACCCCTCCACTTT,CASRNRGSPLHF
NA,TRBV15,NA,TRBJ1-1,TGTGCCACCAGCAGAGATGCAGGGATCACTGAAGCTTTCTTT,CATSRDAGITEAFF
TRBD2,TRBV27,NA,TRBJ2-1,TGTGCCAGCAGTTTAGGGGCGGGACTAGCGGGAGGACGGGACAATGAGCAGTTCTTC,CASSLGAGLAGGRDNEQFF
TRBD1,TRBV11-2,NA,TRBJ1-2,TGTGCCAGCAGCTTATTACAGGGGAACTATGGCTACACCTTC,CASSLLQGNYGYTF
TRBD1,TRBV18,NA,TRBJ1-3,TGTGCCAGCTCACCCCTCCTGGGACCTACAGGGGGCACTGGAAACACCATATATTTT,CASSPLLGPTGGTGNTIYF
TRBD2,TRBV7-9,NA,TRBJ2-7,TGTGCCAGCAGCTTCCCCCTAGCGGCGGGCGAGCAGTACTTC,CASSFPLAAGEQYF
NA,TRBV6-2/TRBV6-3,NA,TRBJ2-2,TGTGCCAGCAGTTACTTGGCGGTTTCCACCGGGGAGCTGTTTTTT,CASSYLAVSTGELFF
TRBD1,TRBV19,NA,TRBJ1-6,TGTGCCAGTAGTACCGGACAGGGTTCATCACCCCTCCACTTT,CASSTGQGSSPLHF
TRBD2,TRBV7-2,NA,TRBJ2-7,TGTGCCAGCAGCTTGGGAAGTAGCGGGAGGGGGGCCTACGAGCAGTACTTC,CASSLGSSGRGAYEQYF
TRBD1,TRBV28,NA,TRBJ1-5,TGTGCCAGCTTGGGACAGGGGGCCTATCAGCCCCAGCATTTT,CASLGQGAYQPQHF
TRBD1,TRBV2,NA,TRBJ1-1,TGTGCCAGCAGGGGACAGGGGGCCACTGAAGCTTTCTTT,CASRGQGATEAFF
NA,TRBV30,NA,TRBJ2-3,TGTGCCTGGAGGTTCCCCCCTAGCACAGATACGCAGTATTTT,CAWRFPPSTDTQYF
TRBD2,TRBV7-2,NA,TRBJ2-1,TGTGCCAGCAGCACAAAGGTGTTGGTGACTAGCGGGAATTGGGTAGGGTTCTTC,CASSTKVLVTSGNWVGFF
NA,TRBV12-5,few,TRBJ1-1,TGTGCTAGTGGTTTGGTAGCAGGGGCCAACACTGAAGCTTTCTTT,CASGLVAGANTEAFF
TRBD1,TRBV5-1,NA,TRBJ1-3,TGCGCCAGCAGACAGACAGGGGGCTCTGGAAACACCATATATTTT,CASRQTGGSGNTIYF
NA,TRBV25-1,NA,TRBJ2-2,TGTGCCAGCAGTAGGGGCCCAGCTAACACCGGGGAGCTGTTTTTT,CASSRGPANTGELFF
NA,TRBV6-1,NA,TRBJ2-1,TGTGCCAGCAGTGAATGGAGATCCGATGAGCAGTTCTTC,CASSEWRSDEQFF
NA,TRBV7-9,NA,TRBJ1-4,TGTGCCAGCAGCTTAGCGCCCAGCGCAACTAATGAAAAACTGTTTTTT,CASSLAPSATNEKLFF
NA,TRBV29-1,NA,TRBJ2-7,TGCAGCGTTGAAAAAGGGGCTTCTGGAAACGAGCAGTACTTC,CSVEKGASGNEQYF
TRBD2,TRBV5-1,NA,TRBJ2-1,TGCGCCAGCAGCTTGGAGACGACTAGCGGCTACAATGAGCAGTTCTTC,CASSLETTSGYNEQFF
NA,TRBV7-3,NA,TRBJ1-5,TGTGCCAGCATCCTTCGGACACCTTATAGCAATCAGCCCCAGCATTTT,CASILRTPYSNQPQHF
NA,TRBV6-5,NA,TRBJ1-1,TGTGCCAGCAGCCAGGCCGGCACTGGCACTGAAGCTTTCTTT,CASSQAGTGTEAFF
TRBD2,TRBV5-1,NA,TRBJ2-1,TGCGCCAGCAGCGGGGGGACTAGCGAATACAATGAGCAGTTCTTC,CASSGGTSEYNEQFF
NA,TRBV19,NA,TRBJ1-2,TGTGCCAGTAGTATTGGAGGGGCCACTATTGGCTACACCTTC,CASSIGGATIGYTF
NA,TRBV5-4,NA,TRBJ1-4,TGTGCCAGCAGCTTAAACGAAGGGGCGATCGAATGGGAAAAACTGTTTTTT,CASSLNEGAIEWEKLFF
NA,TRBV6-5,NA,TRBJ2-1,TGTGCCAGCAGGATAGGGACATCTTCCTACAATGAGCAGTTCTTC,CASRIGTSSYNEQFF
NA,TRBV27,once,TRBJ1-4,TGTGCCAGCAGTTTAGGGCAGCTTAATGAAAAACTGTTTTTT,CASSLGQLNEKLFF
TRBD1,TRBV3-1/TRBV3-2,NA,TRBJ1-2,TGTGCCAGCAGCCAAGGCCCCTCAGGGGGCTTTATGGGGGGCTACACCTTC,CASSQGPSGGFMGGYTF
TRBD1,TRBV29-1,NA,TRBJ2-1,TGCAGCGTTTTAAGGACAGGGTCCGTCAATGAGCAGTTCTTC,CSVLRTGSVNEQFF
TRBD2,TRBV19,NA,TRBJ2-2,TGTGCCAGTAGTATACTGGGACTAGCGGGAGTCCATACCGGGGAGCTGTTTTTT,CASSILGLAGVHTGELFF
TRBD1,TRBV9,once,TRBJ1-2,TGTGCCAGCAGCGTAGTAGGGGGCGTAGGCTACACCTTC,CASSVVGGVGYTF
TRBD1,TRBV27,NA,TRBJ1-1,TGTGCCAGCAGTTCAGACAGGGAGGCTGAAGCTTTCTTT,CASSSDREAEAFF
TRBD1,TRBV7-9,NA,TRBJ2-2,TGTGCCAGCATTGAAACCGGGACAGGAACGAACACCGGGGAGCTGTTTTTT,CASIETGTGTNTGELFF
TRBD2,TRBV5-4,NA,TRBJ2-5,TGTGCCAGCAGCCCAGGGACTAGCGGGAGACTTGAGACCCAGTACTTC,CASSPGTSGRLETQYF
TRBD1,TRBV4-1,NA,TRBJ2-1,TGCGCCAGCAGCCAAGGGGGACAGTACAATGAGCAGTTCTTC,CASSQGGQYNEQFF
NA,TRBV28,NA,TRBJ2-1,TGTGCCAGCAGTCCCTATACTCCACTAGTTGAAGAGTTCTTC,CASSPYTPLVEEFF
NA,TRBV12-3/TRBV12-4,NA,TRBJ1-1,TGTGCCAGCAGTACTCCGGGGGGAACTGAAGCTTTCTTT,CASSTPGGTEAFF
NA,TRBV5-5,NA,TRBJ1-1,TGTGCCAGCAGCTCCTACCCCTTGGGGGGGTTCGGATTGGACACTGAAGCTTTCTTT,CASSSYPLGGFGLDTEAFF
TRBD1,TRBV29-1,NA,TRBJ1-5,TGCAGCGTCCAACAGGGGTCAGGGCAGCCCCAGCATTTT,CSVQQGSGQPQHF
TRBD1,TRBV5-1,NA,TRBJ2-3,TGCGCCAGCAGCTTGGGCCCGAGGACAGGGTCCACAGATACGCAGTATTTT,CASSLGPRTGSTDTQYF
TRBD2,TRBV15,NA,TRBJ2-7,TGTGCCACCAGCACAGGACTAGCGCGCTACGAGCAGTACTTC,CATSTGLARYEQYF